The 27 T cell receptor beta chains listed next were all sequenced from one sample in a study of T cells expressing NK-cell markers. TCRdb reprocessed the 5' RACE reads, keeping one entry per CDR3 protein, no DNA. This table lists roughly 390,000 distinct CDR3 sequences. Specimen: blood T cells: a sorted CD56 or NKG2C T cell subset, CD4+ or CD8+ T cells, or bulk PBMC T cells (not recorded which). These receptors were obtained from a woman aged 45 to 65 in good health.

The chain joins TRBV20-1 to TRBJ2-4; the D gene TCRdb calls, TRBD1, cannot be checked with no DNA. CDR1 is DFQATT, CDR2 SNEGSKA, per germline (reference sequence). The CDR3 is 14 residues long. The CDR3 sequence: CSAVRGSSKNIQYF.

The chain carries TRBV6-1 and TRBJ2-1; the TRBD2 assignment by TCRdb is unverifiable without DNA. The CDR3 is 14 residues long. The germline V gene encodes CDR1 MNHNS and CDR2 SASEGT. The CDR3 region is CATHPSGRYNEQFF.

The chain recombines TRBV20-1 with TRBJ1-1; the D call from TCRdb, TRBD1, cannot be confirmed without DNA. CDR3 size: 12 residues. Germline-derived CDR1 and CDR2 are DFQATT and SNEGSKA (reference sequence). This chain's CDR3 is CSAQDRLVDAFF.

The chain is built from TRBV7-2 and TRBJ2-1; TCRdb picks TRBD2, but there is no DNA to check that call. The germline V gene encodes CDR1 SGHTA and CDR2 FQGNSA. The CDR3 runs to 16 residues. The CDR3 spells CASSPLLAGSEDEQFF.

The chain combines TRBV29-1 with TRBJ2-1; TCRdb proposes TRBD2, but this gene call is untestable without DNA. CDR1 and CDR2 (germline): SQVTM, ANQGSEA. CDR3 length: 15 residues. The CDR3 sequence: CSARGGSISYNEQFF.

The genes are TRBV12-3 or TRBV12-4 and TRBJ1-2; TCRdb outputs TRBD1, but without DNA this stays unchecked. The CDR3 has 12 residues. CDR3 residues: CASSGTYYGYTF.

The chain has TRBV11-3 and TRBJ2-1; the D call from TCRdb, TRBD2, cannot be confirmed without DNA. The CDR3 runs to 14 residues. CDR1 and CDR2 (germline): SGHNT, YENEEA. The CDR3 sequence: CASSLARGGSEQFF.

The CDR3 region is CSASGTRGGRDTQYF. The gene calls are TRBV20-1 and TRBJ2-3; with no DNA, the TCRdb D assignment of TRBD2 cannot be verified. The CDR3 spans 15 residues. Germline V lookup: CDR1 DFQATT, CDR2 SNEGSKA (reference sequence).

The V gene is TRBV5-1, the J gene TRBJ1-1. The CDR3 has 16 residues. Germline CDR1 SGHRS, CDR2 YFSETQ. Here the CDR3 reads CASRRVGTTMNTEAFF. Using reference TRBV5-1 and TRBJ1-1 for the parts outside the CDR3, the full variable domain is KAGVTQTPRYLIKTRGQQVTLSCSPISGHRSVSWYQQTPGQGLQFLFEYFSETQRNKGNFPGRFSGRQFSNSRSEMNVSTLELGDSALYLCASRRVGTTMNTEAFFGQGTRLTVV.

This rearrangement joins TRBV4-1 to TRBJ1-5. The germline gives CDR1 MGHRA, CDR2 YSYEKL. This CDR3 has 16 residues. The CDR3 is CASSQEWWVGNQPQHF.

The gene calls are TRBV5-1 and TRBJ2-1; TCRdb proposes TRBD2, but this gene call is untestable without DNA. Germline-derived CDR1 and CDR2 are SGHRS and YFSETQ. The CDR3 covers 12 residues. CDR3 amino acids: CASSPLEIQQFF.

This chain connects TRBV5-1 to TRBJ2-1; the D call from TCRdb, TRBD2, cannot be confirmed without DNA. CDR3 size: 15 residues. Germline lookup yields CDR1 SGHRS and CDR2 YFSETQ. The CDR3 reads CASSLGGLAINEQFF.

The rearrangement links TRBV20-1 to TRBJ2-2; there is no DNA to check the TCRdb D call of TRBD2. The CDR3 covers 13 residues. The V gene's germline CDR1 is DFQATT and CDR2 SNEGSKA (reference sequence). The CDR3 sequence is CSARSGLTGELFF.

This sequence joins TRBV30 and TRBJ2-7; checking the TCRdb D call of TRBD2 is not possible without DNA. CDR3 size: 11 residues. The V gene's germline CDR1 is GTSNPN and CDR2 SVGIG (reference sequence). The CDR3: CAWSAPGGQYF.

The chain combines TRBV3-1 with TRBJ1-1. There are 15 residues in the CDR3. Germline V CDR1 and CDR2: LGHDT, YNNKEL (reference sequence). This chain's CDR3 is CASSPSDSLRTEAFF.

The chain has TRBV7-2 and TRBJ2-3. This CDR3 comprises 13 residues. Germline-derived CDR1 and CDR2 are SGHTA and FQGNSA. The CDR3 protein is CASSHPGADTQYF.

V is TRBV7-9 and J is TRBJ2-4; as DNA is missing, the TRBD2 call by TCRdb cannot be tested. Germline CDR1 SEHNR, CDR2 FQNEAQ (reference sequence). The CDR3 runs to 15 residues. CDR3 amino acids: CASSLETSRGNIQYF.

The chain carries TRBV19 and TRBJ2-3. CDR3 length: 14 residues. Germline values: CDR1 LNHDA, CDR2 SQIVND (reference sequence). The CDR3 is CASSIDSGSDTQYF.

The chain is built from TRBV2 and TRBJ2-2; as DNA is missing, the TRBD2 call by TCRdb cannot be tested. This CDR3 has 14 amino acids. CDR1 is SNHLY, CDR2 FYNNEI, per germline. The chain's CDR3 is CASERESTTGELFF.

The chain links TRBV7-9 to TRBJ2-1; TCRdb returns TRBD2, unconfirmable since there is no DNA. Looked up from germline, CDR1 is SEHNR and CDR2 is FQNEAQ (reference sequence). The CDR3 runs to 14 residues. The CDR3 here is CASSPQRIYNEQFF.

The genes are TRBV6-5 and TRBJ1-1. The CDR3 is made up of 16 amino acids. Germline V CDR1 and CDR2: MNHEY, SVGAGI. The CDR3 sequence is CASSYFGGPKNTEAFF.

The rearrangement links TRBV6-1 to TRBJ2-5; lacking DNA, the TRBD2 call made by TCRdb goes unchecked. The germline gives CDR1 MNHNS, CDR2 SASEGT. This CDR3 comprises 14 residues. The CDR3 spells CASSRGLVQETQYF.

CDR3 in amino acids: CASSLADRPVQPQHF. V and J are TRBV5-5 and TRBJ1-5; the D gene TCRdb calls, TRBD1, cannot be checked with no DNA. CDR1 and CDR2 from the germline V gene are SGHKS and YYEKEE (reference sequence). The CDR3 extends over 15 amino acids.

The chain joins TRBV12-3 or TRBV12-4 to TRBJ2-1; no DNA is available, so the TRBD2 call from TCRdb remains unchecked. CDR3 length equals 12 residues. The CDR3 sequence is CASRVTSSEQFF.

J is TRBJ2-3 and V is TRBV12-3 or TRBV12-4. This CDR3 has 12 residues. CDR3 sequence reads: CASSPSEWTQYF.

The gene calls are TRBV10-1 and TRBJ2-5; TCRdb's D gene call, TRBD2, goes unchecked for lack of DNA. This CDR3 is 14 amino acids long. Germline assignment: CDR1 WNHNN and CDR2 SYGVQD (reference sequence). The CDR3 loop is CASSTGGPGETQYF.

CDR3 region: CASSPRTGDWEQYF. The rearrangement links TRBV5-1 to TRBJ2-7; TCRdb reports TRBD2, a call that lacks DNA to check it against. The V gene's germline CDR1 is SGHRS and CDR2 YFSETQ. CDR3 length: 14 amino acids.